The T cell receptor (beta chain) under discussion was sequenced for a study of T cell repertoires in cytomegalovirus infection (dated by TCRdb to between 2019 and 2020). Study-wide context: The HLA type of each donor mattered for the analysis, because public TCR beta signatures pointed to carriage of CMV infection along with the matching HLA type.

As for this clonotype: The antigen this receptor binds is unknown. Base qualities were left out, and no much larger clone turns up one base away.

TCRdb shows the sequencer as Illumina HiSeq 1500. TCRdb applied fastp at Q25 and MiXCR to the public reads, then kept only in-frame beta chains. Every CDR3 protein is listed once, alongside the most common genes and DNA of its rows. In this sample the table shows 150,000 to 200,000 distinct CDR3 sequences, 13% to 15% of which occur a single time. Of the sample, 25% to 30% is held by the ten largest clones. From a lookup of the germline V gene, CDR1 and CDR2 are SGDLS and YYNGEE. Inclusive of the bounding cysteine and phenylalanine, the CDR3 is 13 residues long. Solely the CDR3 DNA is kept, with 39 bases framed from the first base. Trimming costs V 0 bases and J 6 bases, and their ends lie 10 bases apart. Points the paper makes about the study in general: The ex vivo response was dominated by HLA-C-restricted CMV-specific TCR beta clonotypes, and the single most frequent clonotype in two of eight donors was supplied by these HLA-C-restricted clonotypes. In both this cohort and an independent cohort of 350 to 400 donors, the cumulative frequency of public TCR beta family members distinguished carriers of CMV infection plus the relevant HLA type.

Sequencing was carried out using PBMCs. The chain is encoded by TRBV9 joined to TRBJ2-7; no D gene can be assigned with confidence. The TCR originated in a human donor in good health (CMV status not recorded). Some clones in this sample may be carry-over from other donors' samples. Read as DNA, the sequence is TGTGCCAGCAGCGTAGGGGAAGCTGGCGAGCAGTACTTC. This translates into CASSVGEAGEQYF.